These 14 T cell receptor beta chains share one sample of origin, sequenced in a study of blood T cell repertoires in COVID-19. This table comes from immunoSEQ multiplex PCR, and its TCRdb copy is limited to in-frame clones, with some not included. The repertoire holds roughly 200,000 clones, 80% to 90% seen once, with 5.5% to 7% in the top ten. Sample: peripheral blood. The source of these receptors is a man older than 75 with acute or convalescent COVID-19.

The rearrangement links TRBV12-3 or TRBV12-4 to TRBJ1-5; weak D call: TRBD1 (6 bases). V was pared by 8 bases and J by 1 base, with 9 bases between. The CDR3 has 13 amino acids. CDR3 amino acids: CASGGSSNQPQHF. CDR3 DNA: TGTGCCAGCGGGGGCTCAAGCAATCAGCCCCAGCATTTT.

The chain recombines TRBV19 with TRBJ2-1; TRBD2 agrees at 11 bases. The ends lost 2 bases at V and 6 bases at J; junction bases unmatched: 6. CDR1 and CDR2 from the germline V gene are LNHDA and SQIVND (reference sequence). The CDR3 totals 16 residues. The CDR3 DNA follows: TGTGCCAGTAGTATACTAGCGGGAGGCGGCGCCAATGAGCAGTTCTTC. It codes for CASSILAGGGANEQFF.

The CDR3 DNA reads as TGTGCCAGCTCTTATTTGCAGGGGGCGCTCCAAGAGACCCAGTACTTC. Encoded protein: CASSYLQGALQETQYF. V is TRBV18 and J is TRBJ2-5; TRBD1 matches 8 bases. CDR1 and CDR2 (germline): KGHSH, LQKENI. Trimming cost V 6 bases and J 1 base; bases outside gene matches: 10. The CDR3 is 16 amino acids.

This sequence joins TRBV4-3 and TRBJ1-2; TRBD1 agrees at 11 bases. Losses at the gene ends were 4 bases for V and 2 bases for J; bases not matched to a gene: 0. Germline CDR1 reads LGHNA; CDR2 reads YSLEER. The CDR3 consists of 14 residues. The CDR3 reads CASSRTGGNYGYTF. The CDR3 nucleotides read TGCGCCAGCAGCCGGACAGGGGGCAACTATGGCTACACCTTC.

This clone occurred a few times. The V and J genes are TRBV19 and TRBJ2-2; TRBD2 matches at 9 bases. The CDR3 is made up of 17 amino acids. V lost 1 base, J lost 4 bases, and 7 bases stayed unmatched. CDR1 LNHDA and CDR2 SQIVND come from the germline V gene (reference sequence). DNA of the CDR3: TGTGCCAGTAGTATAGTCCGCCGCGGGAGGGTCACCGGGGAGCTGTTTTTT. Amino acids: CASSIVRRGRVTGELFF.

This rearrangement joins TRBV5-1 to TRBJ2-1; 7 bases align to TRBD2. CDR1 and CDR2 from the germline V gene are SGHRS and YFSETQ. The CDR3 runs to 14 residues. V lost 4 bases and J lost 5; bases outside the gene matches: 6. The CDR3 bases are TGCGCCAGCAGCGGGGGGGATACCCACAATGAGCAGTTCTTC. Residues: CASSGGDTHNEQFF.

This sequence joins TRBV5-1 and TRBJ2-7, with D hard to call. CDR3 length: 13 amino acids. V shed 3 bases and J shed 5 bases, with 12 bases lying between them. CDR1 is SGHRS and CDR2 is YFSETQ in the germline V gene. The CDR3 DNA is TGCGCCAGCAGCTCGGGTGTATCGGACGAGCAGTACTTC. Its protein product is CASSSGVSDEQYF. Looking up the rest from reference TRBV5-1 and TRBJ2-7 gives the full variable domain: KAGVTQTPRYLIKTRGQQVTLSCSPISGHRSVSWYQQTPGQGLQFLFEYFSETQRNKGNFPGRFSGRQFSNSRSEMNVSTLELGDSALYLCASSSGVSDEQYFGPGTRLTVT.

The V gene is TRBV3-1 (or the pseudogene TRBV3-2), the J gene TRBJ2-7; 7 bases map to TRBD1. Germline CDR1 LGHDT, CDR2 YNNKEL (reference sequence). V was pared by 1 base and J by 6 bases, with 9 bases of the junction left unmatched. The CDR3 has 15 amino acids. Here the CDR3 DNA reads TGTGCCAGCAGCCAAGGGGAGCAAAACAGGGGCGAGCAGTACTTC. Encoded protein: CASSQGEQNRGEQYF.

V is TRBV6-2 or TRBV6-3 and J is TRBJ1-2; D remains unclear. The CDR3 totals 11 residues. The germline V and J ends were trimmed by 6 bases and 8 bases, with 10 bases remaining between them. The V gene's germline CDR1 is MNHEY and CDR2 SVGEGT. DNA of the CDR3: TGTGCCAGCAGCCGACATGAAGGCTACACCTTC. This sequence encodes CASSRHEGYTF.

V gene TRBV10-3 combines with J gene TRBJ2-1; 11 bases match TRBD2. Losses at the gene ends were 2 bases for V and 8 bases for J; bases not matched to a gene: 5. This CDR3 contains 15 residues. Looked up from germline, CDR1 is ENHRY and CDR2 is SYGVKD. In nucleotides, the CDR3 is TGTGCCATCAGTGAGACTAGCGGGAGATTCGATGAGCAGTTCTTC. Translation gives CAISETSGRFDEQFF.

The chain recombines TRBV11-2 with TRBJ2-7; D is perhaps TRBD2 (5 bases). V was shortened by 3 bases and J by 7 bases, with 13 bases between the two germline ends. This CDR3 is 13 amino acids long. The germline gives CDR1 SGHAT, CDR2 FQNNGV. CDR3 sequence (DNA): TGTGCCAGCAGCTTTACTAGGGTTAGTGAGCAGTACGTC. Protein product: CASSFTRVSEQYV.

CDR3 in DNA: TGTGCCAGCTCCTCTCTCGCGGGTCCAGGTGAAAAACTGTTTTTT. This codes for CASSSLAGPGEKLFF. This chain joins TRBV18 and TRBJ1-4; D is uncertain. In germline, CDR1 is KGHSH, CDR2 LQKENI. The CDR3 sequence is 15 residues long. Trimming shortened V by 6 bases and J by 7 bases, and 18 bases separated the two germline ends.

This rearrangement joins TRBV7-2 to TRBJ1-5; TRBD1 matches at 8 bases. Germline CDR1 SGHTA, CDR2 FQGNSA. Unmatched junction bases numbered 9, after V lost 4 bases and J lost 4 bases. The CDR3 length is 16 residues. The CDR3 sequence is CASSWGWTGLNQPQHF. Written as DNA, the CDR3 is TGTGCCAGCAGCTGGGGCTGGACAGGGCTTAATCAGCCCCAGCATTTT.

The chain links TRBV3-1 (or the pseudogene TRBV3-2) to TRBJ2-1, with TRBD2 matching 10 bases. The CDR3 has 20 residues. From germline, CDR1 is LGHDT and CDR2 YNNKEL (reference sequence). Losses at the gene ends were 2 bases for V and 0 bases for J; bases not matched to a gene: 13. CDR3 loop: CASSQRPGTSERSSYNEQFF. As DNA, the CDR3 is TGTGCCAGCAGCCAACGCCCGGGGACTAGCGAAAGGAGCTCCTACAATGAGCAGTTCTTC.